This is a list of T cell receptor beta chains from one sample in a study of graft-versus-host responses after intestinal transplantation. This table comes from immunoSEQ multiplex PCR, and its TCRdb copy is limited to in-frame clones, with some not included. This sample has tens of thousands of clones; 70% to 90% occur once, and the top ten carry 1.5% to 2%. Source: PBMCs, taken 26 days after transplant. Every receptor here comes from a human patient who received an intestinal transplant, so some T cells may come from the graft donor. Each CDR3 is given with its conserved first and last residue. Fields, in order: V gene, D gene, clone size, J gene, CDR3 protein, CDR3 DNA. D genes are given only for firm matches. Part of the rows lack a size; the others show once, few, many or a class for expanded clones.

V: TRBV5-1; D: -; size: -; J: TRBJ1-1; CDR3: CASSLAGTRNTEAFF; DNA: TGCGCCAGCAGCTTGGCCGGGACACGGAACACTGAAGCTTTCTTT
V: TRBV5-1; D: TRBD2; size: -; J: TRBJ2-3; CDR3: CASSRVRGGTDTQYF; DNA: TGCGCCAGCTCCAGAGTCCGGGGGGGCACAGATACGCAGTATTTT
V: TRBV5-5; D: TRBD2; size: once; J: TRBJ2-1; CDR3: CASSLGTSGYNEQFF; DNA: TGTGCCAGCAGCTTAGGGACTAGCGGTTACAATGAGCAGTTCTTC
V: TRBV6-1; D: TRBD1; size: -; J: TRBJ2-7; CDR3: CASSDRQGRPYEQYF; DNA: TGTGCCAGCAGTGATAGACAGGGTAGACCCTACGAGCAGTACTTC
V: TRBV15; D: -; size: -; J: TRBJ2-7; CDR3: CATSSPGERYEQYF; DNA: TGTGCCACCAGCAGCCCGGGAGAGAGGTACGAGCAGTACTTC
V: TRBV30; D: TRBD1; size: -; J: TRBJ1-5; CDR3: CAWSVPGTANQPQHF; DNA: TGTGCCTGGAGTGTCCCCGGGACAGCGAATCAGCCCCAGCATTTT
V: TRBV28; D: -; size: few; J: TRBJ1-2; CDR3: CASQNQGVTIYGYTF; DNA: TGTGCCAGCCAAAATCAGGGTGTAACTATTTATGGCTACACCTTC
V: TRBV30; D: TRBD1; size: once; J: TRBJ1-3; CDR3: CAWGGQGSGNTIYF; DNA: TGTGCCTGGGGGGGACAGGGCTCTGGAAACACCATATATTTT
V: TRBV6-5; D: -; size: -; J: TRBJ1-6; CDR3: CASTLDGGSPLHF; DNA: TGTGCCAGCACCCTTGACGGGGGTTCACCCCTCCACTTT
V: TRBV7-9; D: -; size: -; J: TRBJ1-6; CDR3: CASSLESSYNSPLHF; DNA: TGTGCCAGCAGCTTAGAGAGCTCCTATAATTCACCCCTCCACTTT
V: TRBV4-1; D: -; size: -; J: TRBJ1-1; CDR3: CASSQYKGGSNTEAFF; DNA: TGCGCCAGCAGCCAGTATAAGGGAGGCTCCAACACTGAAGCTTTCTTT
V: TRBV28; D: -; size: -; J: TRBJ2-3; CDR3: CATSETGSRDTQYF; DNA: TGTGCCACCTCCGAAACAGGGAGTAGGGATACGCAGTATTTT
V: TRBV30; D: -; size: once; J: TRBJ1-1; CDR3: CALDWVGTEAFF; DNA: TGTGCCCTGGACTGGGTGGGAACTGAAGCTTTCTTT
V: TRBV4-1; D: -; size: once; J: TRBJ2-7; CDR3: CASSQDNEQYF; DNA: TGCGCCAGCAGCCAAGACAACGAGCAGTACTTC